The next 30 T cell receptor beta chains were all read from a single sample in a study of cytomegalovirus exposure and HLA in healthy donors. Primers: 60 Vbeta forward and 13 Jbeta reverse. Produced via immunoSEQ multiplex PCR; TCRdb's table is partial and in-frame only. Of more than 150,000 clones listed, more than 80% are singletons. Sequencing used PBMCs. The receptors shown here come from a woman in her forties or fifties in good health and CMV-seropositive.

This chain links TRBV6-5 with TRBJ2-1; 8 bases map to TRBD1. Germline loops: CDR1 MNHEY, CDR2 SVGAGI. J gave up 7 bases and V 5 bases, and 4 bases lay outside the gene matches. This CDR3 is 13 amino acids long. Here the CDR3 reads CASSAYRGNEQFF. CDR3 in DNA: TGTGCCAGCAGTGCCTACAGGGGGAATGAGCAGTTCTTC.

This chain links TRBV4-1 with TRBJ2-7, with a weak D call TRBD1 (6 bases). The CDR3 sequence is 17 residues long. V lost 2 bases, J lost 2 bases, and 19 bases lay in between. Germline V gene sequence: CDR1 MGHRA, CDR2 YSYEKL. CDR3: CASSQLPTGYSPYEQYF. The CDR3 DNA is TGCGCCAGCAGCCAACTCCCTACAGGGTATAGCCCCTACGAGCAGTACTTC.

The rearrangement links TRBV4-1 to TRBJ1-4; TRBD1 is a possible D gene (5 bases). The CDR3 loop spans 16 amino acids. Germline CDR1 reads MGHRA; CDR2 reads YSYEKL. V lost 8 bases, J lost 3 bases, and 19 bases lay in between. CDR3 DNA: TGCGCCAGCGCCTGGGGTGGGGGGAGAGCTAATGAAAAACTGTTTTTT. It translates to CASAWGGGRANEKLFF.

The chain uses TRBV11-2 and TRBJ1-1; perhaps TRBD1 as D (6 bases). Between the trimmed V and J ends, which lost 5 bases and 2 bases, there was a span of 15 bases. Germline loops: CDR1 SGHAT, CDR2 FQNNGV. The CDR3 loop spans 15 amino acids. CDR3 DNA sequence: TGTGCCAGCAGCCTGAGGGGGGGGCGAAACACTGAAGCTTTCTTT. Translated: CASSLRGGRNTEAFF.

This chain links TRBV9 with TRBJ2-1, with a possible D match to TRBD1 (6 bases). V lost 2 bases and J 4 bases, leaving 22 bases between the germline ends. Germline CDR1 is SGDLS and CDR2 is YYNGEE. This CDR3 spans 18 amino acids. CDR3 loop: CASSVLALQGHGYNEQFF. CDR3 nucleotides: TGTGCCAGCAGCGTTTTGGCCCTGCAGGGGCACGGGTACAATGAGCAGTTCTTC.

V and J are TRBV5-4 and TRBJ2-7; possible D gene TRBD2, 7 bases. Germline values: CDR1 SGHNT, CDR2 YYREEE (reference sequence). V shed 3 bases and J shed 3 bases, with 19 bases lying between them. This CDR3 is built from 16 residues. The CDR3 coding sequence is TGTGCCAGCAGCTGGCAAGTGGCGGGGGCAAACTACGAGCAGTACTTC. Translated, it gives CASSWQVAGANYEQYF.

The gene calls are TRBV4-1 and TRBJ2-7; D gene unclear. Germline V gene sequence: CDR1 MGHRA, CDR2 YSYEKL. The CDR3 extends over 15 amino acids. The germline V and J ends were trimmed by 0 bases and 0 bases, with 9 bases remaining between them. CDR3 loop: CASSQETFSSYEQYF. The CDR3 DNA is TGCGCCAGCAGCCAAGAGACTTTCAGCTCCTACGAGCAGTACTTC.

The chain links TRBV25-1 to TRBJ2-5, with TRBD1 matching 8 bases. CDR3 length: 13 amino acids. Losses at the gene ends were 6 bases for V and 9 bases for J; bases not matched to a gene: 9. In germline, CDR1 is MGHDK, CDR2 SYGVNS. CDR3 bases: TGTGCCAGCAGAGGACAGGGTAGTTTGCCCCAGTACTTC. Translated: CASRGQGSLPQYF.

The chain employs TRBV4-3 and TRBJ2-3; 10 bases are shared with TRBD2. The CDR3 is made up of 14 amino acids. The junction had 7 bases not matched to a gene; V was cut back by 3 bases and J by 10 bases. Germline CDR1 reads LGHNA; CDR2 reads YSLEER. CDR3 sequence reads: CASSQGTSASSQYF. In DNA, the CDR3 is TGCGCCAGCAGCCAGGGGACTAGCGCCTCATCGCAGTATTTT.

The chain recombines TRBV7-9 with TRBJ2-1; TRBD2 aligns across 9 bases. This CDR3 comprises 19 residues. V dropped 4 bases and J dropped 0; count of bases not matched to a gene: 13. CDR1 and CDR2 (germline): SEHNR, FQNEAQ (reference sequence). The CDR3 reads CASSSRFRGGGASYNEQFF. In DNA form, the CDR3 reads TGTGCCAGCAGCTCCCGATTCCGAGGCGGGGGGGCCTCCTACAATGAGCAGTTCTTC.

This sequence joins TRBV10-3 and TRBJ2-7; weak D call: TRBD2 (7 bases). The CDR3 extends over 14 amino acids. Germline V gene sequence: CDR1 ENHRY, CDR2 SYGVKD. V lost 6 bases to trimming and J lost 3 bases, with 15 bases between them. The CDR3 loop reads CAISGGQGNYEQYF. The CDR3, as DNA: TGTGCCATCAGCGGGGGGCAGGGAAACTACGAGCAGTACTTC.

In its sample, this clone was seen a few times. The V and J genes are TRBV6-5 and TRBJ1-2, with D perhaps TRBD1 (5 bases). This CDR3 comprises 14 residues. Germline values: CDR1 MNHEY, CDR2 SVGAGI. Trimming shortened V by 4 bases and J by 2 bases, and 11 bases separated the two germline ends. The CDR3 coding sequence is TGTGCCAGCAGTTCTCGGGGGACGAACTATGGCTACACCTTC. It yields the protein CASSSRGTNYGYTF.

The CDR3 is CASSEGRVEQYF. The CDR3, as DNA: TGTGCCAGCAGTGAAGGGAGGGTAGAGCAGTACTTC. The chain has TRBV6-1 and TRBJ2-7; a weak D match, TRBD2 (6 bases). This CDR3 spans 12 amino acids. V lost 1 base and J 7 bases, leaving 8 bases between the germline ends. Germline loops: CDR1 MNHNS, CDR2 SASEGT.

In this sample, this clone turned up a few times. The DNA of the CDR3 is TGTGCCAGCAGTTACGAGGGCACTAATGAAAAACTGTTTTTT. Encoded protein: CASSYEGTNEKLFF. The genes are TRBV6-5 and TRBJ1-4; D gene uncertain. The CDR3 is made up of 14 amino acids. Trimming stripped 2 bases from V and 2 bases from J, with 6 bases between. Germline V CDR1 and CDR2: MNHEY, SVGAGI.

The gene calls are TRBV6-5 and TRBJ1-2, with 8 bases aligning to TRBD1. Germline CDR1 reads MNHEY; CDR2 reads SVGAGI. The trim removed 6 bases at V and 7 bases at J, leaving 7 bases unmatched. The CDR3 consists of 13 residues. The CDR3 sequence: CASSRQGFLGYTF. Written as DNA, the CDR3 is TGTGCCAGCAGCAGACAGGGGTTTCTTGGCTACACCTTC.

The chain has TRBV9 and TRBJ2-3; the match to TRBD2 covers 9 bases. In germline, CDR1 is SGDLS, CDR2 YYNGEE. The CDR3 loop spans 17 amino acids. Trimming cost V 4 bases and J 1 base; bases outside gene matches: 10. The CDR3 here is CASSQDPSGVGTDTQYF. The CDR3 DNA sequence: TGTGCCAGCAGCCAAGACCCTAGCGGGGTTGGCACAGATACGCAGTATTTT.

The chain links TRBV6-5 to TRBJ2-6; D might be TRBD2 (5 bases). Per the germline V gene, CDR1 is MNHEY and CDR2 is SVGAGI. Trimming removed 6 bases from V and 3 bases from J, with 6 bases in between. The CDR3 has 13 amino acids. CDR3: CASRRDGANVLTF. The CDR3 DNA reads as TGTGCCAGCAGGAGGGATGGGGCCAACGTCCTGACTTTC.

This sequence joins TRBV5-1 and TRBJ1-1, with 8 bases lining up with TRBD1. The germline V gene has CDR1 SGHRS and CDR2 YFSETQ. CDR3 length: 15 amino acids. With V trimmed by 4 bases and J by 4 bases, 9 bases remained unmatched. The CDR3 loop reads CASSTEQGGGTEAFF. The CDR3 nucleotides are TGCGCCAGCAGCACGGAACAGGGGGGAGGCACTGAAGCTTTCTTT.

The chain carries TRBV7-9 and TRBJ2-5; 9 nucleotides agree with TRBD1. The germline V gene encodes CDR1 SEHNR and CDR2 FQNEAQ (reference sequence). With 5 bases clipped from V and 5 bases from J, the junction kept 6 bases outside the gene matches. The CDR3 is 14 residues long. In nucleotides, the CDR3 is TGTGCCAGCAGCGCCCGGACAGGGGCGGAGACCCAGTACTTC. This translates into CASSARTGAETQYF.

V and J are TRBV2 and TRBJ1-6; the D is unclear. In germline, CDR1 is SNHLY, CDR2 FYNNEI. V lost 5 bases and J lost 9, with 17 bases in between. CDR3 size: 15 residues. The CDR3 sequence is CASSSTAGSRSPLHF. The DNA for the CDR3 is TGTGCCAGCAGTTCAACTGCGGGTTCACGTTCACCCCTCCACTTT.

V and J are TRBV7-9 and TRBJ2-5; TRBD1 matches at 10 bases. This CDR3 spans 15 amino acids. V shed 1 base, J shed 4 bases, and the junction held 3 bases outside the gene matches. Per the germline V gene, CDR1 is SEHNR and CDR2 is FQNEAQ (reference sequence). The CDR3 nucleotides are TGTGCCAGCAGCTTAGGGGGACAGGGGCTAGAGACCCAGTACTTC. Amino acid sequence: CASSLGGQGLETQYF.

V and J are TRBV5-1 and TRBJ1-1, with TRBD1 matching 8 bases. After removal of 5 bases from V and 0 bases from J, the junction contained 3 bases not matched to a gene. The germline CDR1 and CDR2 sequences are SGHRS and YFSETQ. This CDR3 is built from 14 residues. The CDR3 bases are TGCGCCAGCAGGGGGGACAGGATGAACACTGAAGCTTTCTTT. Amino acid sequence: CASRGDRMNTEAFF.

The CDR3: CASSLDRGGSYNEQFF. The CDR3 nucleotides read TGTGCCAGCAGCTTAGATAGAGGGGGCTCCTACAATGAGCAGTTCTTC. The V gene is TRBV7-2, the J gene TRBJ2-1, with a weak D call TRBD1 (6 bases). Trimming removed 1 base from V and 0 bases from J, with 10 bases in between. Looked up from germline, CDR1 is SGHTA and CDR2 is FQGNSA. The CDR3 spans 16 residues.

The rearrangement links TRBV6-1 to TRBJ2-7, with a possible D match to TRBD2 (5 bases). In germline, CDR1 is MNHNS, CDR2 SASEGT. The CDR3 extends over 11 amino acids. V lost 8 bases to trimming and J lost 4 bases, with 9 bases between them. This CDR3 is CASGLGYEQYF. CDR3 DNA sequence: TGTGCCAGCGGACTTGGATACGAGCAGTACTTC.

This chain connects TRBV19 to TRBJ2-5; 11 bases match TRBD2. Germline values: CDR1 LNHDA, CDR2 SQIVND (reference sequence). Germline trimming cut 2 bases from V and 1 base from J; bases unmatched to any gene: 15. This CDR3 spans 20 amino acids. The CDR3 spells CASSIRIGSRLAGGQETQYF. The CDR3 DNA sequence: TGTGCCAGTAGTATAAGGATTGGGAGCAGGCTAGCGGGGGGCCAAGAGACCCAGTACTTC.

CDR3 sequence (DNA): TGTGCCAGCAGCCCCGATACGAACAGAAACTATGGCTACACCTTC. Encoded protein: CASSPDTNRNYGYTF. The genes are TRBV9 and TRBJ1-2; no firm D call. CDR1 SGDLS and CDR2 YYNGEE come from the germline V gene. V was cut by 4 bases and J by 2 bases, with 15 bases left in between. The CDR3 runs to 15 residues.

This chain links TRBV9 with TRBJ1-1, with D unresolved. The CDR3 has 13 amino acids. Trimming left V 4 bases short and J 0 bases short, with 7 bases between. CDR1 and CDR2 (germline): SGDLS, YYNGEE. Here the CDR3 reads CASSPLLNTEAFF. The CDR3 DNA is TGTGCCAGCAGCCCCCTCTTGAACACTGAAGCTTTCTTT.

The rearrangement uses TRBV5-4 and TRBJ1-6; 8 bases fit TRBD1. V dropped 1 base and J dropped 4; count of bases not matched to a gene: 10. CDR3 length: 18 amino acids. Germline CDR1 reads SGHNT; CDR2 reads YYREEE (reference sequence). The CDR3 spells CASSLPGSGGKYNSPLHF. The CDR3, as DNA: TGTGCCAGCAGCTTGCCCGGGTCAGGGGGCAAATATAATTCACCCCTCCACTTT.

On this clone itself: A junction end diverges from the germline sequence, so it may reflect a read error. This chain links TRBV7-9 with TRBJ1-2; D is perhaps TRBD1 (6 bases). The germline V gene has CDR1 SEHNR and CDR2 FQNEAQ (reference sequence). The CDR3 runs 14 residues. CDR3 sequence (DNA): TGCGCCAGCAGCCCGTCCCGGGACATTTATGGCTACACCTTC. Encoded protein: CASSPSRDIYGYTF.

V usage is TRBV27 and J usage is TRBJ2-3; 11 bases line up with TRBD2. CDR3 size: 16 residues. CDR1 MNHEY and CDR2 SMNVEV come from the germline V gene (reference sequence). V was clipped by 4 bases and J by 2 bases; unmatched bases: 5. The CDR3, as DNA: TGTGCCAGCAGTTCTAGACTAGCGGGGTACACAGATACGCAGTATTTT. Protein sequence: CASSSRLAGYTDTQYF.